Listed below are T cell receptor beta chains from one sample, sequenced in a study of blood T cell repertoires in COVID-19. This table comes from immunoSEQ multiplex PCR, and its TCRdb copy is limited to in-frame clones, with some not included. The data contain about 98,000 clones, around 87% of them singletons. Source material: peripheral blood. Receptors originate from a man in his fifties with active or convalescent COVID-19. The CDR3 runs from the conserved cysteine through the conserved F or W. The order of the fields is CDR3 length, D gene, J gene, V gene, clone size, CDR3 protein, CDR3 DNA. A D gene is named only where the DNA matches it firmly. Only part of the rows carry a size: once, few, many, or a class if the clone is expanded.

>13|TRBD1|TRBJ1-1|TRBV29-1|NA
CSVPGARGAEAFF
TGCAGCGTCCCAGGGGCCAGGGGGGCTGAAGCTTTCTTT
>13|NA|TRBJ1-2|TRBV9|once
CASSVGFSYGYTF
TGTGCCAGCAGCGTCGGGTTCTCCTATGGCTACACCTTC
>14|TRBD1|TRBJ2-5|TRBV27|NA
CASRPDRERKTQYF
TGTGCCAGCAGGCCGGACAGGGAACGTAAGACCCAGTACTTC
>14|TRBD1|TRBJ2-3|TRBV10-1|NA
CASSGGGGADTQYF
TGCGCCAGCAGTGGAGGGGGCGGCGCAGATACGCAGTATTTT
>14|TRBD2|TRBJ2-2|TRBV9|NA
CASRTSAGTGELFF
TGTGCCAGCAGAACTAGCGCGGGAACCGGGGAGCTGTTTTTT
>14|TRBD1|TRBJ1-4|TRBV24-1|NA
CATSETGGDEKLFF
TGTGCCACCAGTGAGACAGGGGGGGATGAAAAACTGTTTTTT
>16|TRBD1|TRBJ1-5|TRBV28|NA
CASSLKGARGNQPQHF
TGTGCCAGCTCTCTAAAGGGGGCGCGCGGCAATCAGCCCCAGCATTTT
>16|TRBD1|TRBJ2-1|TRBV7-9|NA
CASSLGDSVRYNEQFF
TGTGCCAGCAGCTTAGGGGACAGTGTCCGCTACAATGAGCAGTTCTTC
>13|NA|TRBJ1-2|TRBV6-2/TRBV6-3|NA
CASSFLGLNGYTF
TGTGCCAGCAGTTTCCTCGGGTTGAACGGCTACACCTTC
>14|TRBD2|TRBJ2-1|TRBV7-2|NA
CASSLASSGGEQFF
TGTGCCAGCAGCTTAGCGTCTAGCGGGGGTGAGCAGTTCTTC
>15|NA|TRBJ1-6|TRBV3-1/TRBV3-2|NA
CASSQDGGLPSPLHF
TGTGCCAGCAGCCAAGATGGAGGGCTCCCCTCACCCCTCCACTTT
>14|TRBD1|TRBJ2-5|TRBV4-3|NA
CASSQDNRGETQYF
TGCGCCAGCAGCCAAGATAACAGGGGAGAGACCCAGTACTTC
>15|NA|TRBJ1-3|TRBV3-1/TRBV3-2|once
CASSPPGSSGNTIYF
TGTGCCAGCAGCCCCCCAGGAAGCTCTGGAAACACCATATATTTT
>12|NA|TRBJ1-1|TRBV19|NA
CASSGGASEAFF
TGTGCCAGTTCGGGGGGGGCATCTGAAGCTTTCTTT
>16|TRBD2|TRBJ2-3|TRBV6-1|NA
CASSEGAGGLTDTQYF
TGTGCCAGCAGTGAAGGAGCGGGGGGACTCACAGATACGCAGTATTTT
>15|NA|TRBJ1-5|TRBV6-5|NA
CASSYGQGEDQPQHF
TGTGCCAGCAGTTACGGGCAGGGCGAGGATCAGCCCCAGCATTTT
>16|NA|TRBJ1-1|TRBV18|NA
CASSPPSRVMNTEAFF
TGTGCCAGCTCACCTCCTTCCAGGGTAATGAACACTGAAGCTTTCTTT
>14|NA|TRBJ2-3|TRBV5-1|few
CASSLVQVTDTQYF
TGCGCCAGCAGCTTGGTGCAGGTTACAGATACGCAGTATTTT
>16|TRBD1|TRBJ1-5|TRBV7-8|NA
CASSLAIQGAGQPQHF
TGTGCCAGCAGCTTAGCCATCCAGGGGGCAGGTCAGCCCCAGCATTTT
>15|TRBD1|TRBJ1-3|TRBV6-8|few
CASTPRGRFRNTIYF
TGTGCCAGCACCCCCAGGGGGCGATTTAGAAACACCATATATTTT
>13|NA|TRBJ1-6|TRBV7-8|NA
CASSLEAGSPLHF
TGTGCCAGCAGCTTAGAAGCAGGATCACCCCTCCACTTT
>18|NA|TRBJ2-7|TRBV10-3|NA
CAISANLQGGRVAYEQYF
TGTGCCATCAGTGCAAACCTCCAAGGGGGTCGAGTGGCCTACGAGCAGTACTTC
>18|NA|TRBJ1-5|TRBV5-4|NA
CASSPRTRKDHSNQPQHF
TGTGCCAGCAGCCCACGAACTAGAAAGGATCATAGCAATCAGCCCCAGCATTTT
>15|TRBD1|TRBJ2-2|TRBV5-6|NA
CASSLVGGEAGELFF
TGTGCCAGCAGCTTGGTAGGGGGCGAGGCCGGGGAGCTGTTTTTT
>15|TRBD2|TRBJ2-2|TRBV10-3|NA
CAISFGLAGAGELFF
TGTGCCATCAGCTTCGGACTAGCGGGGGCCGGGGAGCTGTTTTTT
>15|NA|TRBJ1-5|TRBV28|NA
CASSFGRGSNQPQHF
TGTGCCAGCAGTTTTGGGAGGGGTAGCAATCAGCCCCAGCATTTT
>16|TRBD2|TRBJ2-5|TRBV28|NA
CASSLRLAGLQETQYF
TGTGCCAGCAGTTTAAGGCTAGCGGGGTTACAAGAGACCCAGTACTTC
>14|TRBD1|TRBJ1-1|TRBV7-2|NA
CASSTRQGITEAFF
TGTGCCAGCAGCACCCGACAGGGGATCACTGAAGCTTTCTTT
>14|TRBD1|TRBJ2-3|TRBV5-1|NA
CASSLEQGLDTQYF
TGCGCCAGCAGCTTGGAACAGGGGTTGGATACGCAGTATTTT
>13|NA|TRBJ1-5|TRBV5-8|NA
CASSSDTPTPQHF
TGTGCCAGCAGCTCAGACACCCCAACGCCCCAGCATTTT
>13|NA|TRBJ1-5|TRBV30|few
CAWSVGSNQPQHF
TGTGCCTGGAGTGTCGGGAGCAATCAGCCCCAGCATTTT
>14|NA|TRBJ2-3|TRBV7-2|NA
CASSLRGGKDTQYF
TGTGCCAGCAGCTTAAGGGGGGGGAAAGATACGCAGTATTTT
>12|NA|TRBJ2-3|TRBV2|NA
CASSEVSNTQYF
TGTGCCAGCAGTGAAGTGTCAAATACGCAGTATTTT
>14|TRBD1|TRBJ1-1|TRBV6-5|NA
CASSSGTGYTEAFF
TGTGCCAGCAGCTCGGGGACAGGTTACACTGAAGCTTTCTTT
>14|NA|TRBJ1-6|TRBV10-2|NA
CASSDQGRNSPLHF
TGCGCCAGCAGTGACCAGGGTAGGAATTCACCCCTCCACTTT
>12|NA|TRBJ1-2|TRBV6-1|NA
CASSETDYGYTF
TGTGCCAGCAGTGAGACAGACTATGGCTACACCTTC
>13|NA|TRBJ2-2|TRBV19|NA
CASSSSNTGELFF
TGTGCCAGTAGTTCGTCGAACACCGGGGAGCTGTTTTTT
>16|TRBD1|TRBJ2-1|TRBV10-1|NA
CASSESGTGKLNEQFF
TGCGCCAGCAGTGAGTCGGGGACAGGGAAACTCAATGAGCAGTTCTTC
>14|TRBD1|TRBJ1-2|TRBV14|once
CASGSGTDNYGYTF
TGTGCCTCGGGATCTGGGACAGATAACTATGGCTACACCTTC
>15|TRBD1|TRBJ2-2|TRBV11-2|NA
CASSLSTGVNGELFF
TGTGCCAGCAGCTTATCGACAGGGGTGAACGGGGAGCTGTTTTTT